Listed here are 10 T cell receptor beta chains from one sample, sequenced in a study of blood T cell repertoires in COVID-19. Assay: immunoSEQ multiplex PCR; the TCRdb copy retains only in-frame clones and omits some. The sample has around 130,000 clones, less than 90% seen once; the top ten hold around 2.5%. Sequences were obtained from PBMCs or T cells enriched from blood (not recorded which). The receptors come from a woman in her forties or fifties who had recovered from COVID-19.

The V gene is TRBV7-2, the J gene TRBJ2-1; 10 positions agree with TRBD1. The CDR3 contains 15 residues. The V gene end was trimmed by 4 bases and the J gene end by 3 bases; junction bases not matched to a gene: 3. Germline CDR1 SGHTA, CDR2 FQGNSA. The CDR3 nucleotides are TGTGCCAGCAGCTCAGACAGGGGGCACTACAATGAGCAGTTCTTC. Its protein is CASSSDRGHYNEQFF.

V and J are TRBV10-3 and TRBJ2-7; 9 bases are a match to TRBD1. In germline, CDR1 is ENHRY, CDR2 SYGVKD. The CDR3 contains 12 residues. Trimming cost V 9 bases and J 9 bases; bases outside gene matches: 9. The CDR3 sequence is CAIRDRETTQYF. The CDR3 DNA sequence: TGTGCCATAAGGGACAGGGAGACGACGCAGTACTTC.

V gene TRBV19 combines with J gene TRBJ1-2, with a tentative D call TRBD1 (6 bases). V lost 1 base and J 2 bases, leaving 14 bases between the germline ends. Germline V gene data show CDR1 as LNHDA and CDR2 as SQIVND (reference sequence). There are 16 residues in the CDR3. The CDR3 coding sequence is TGTGCCAGTAGTATAGTGTGGAGCAGGGGAAACTATGGCTACACCTTC. Its translation: CASSIVWSRGNYGYTF.

V and J are TRBV9 and TRBJ2-7; TRBD2 is a possible D gene (5 bases). Germline assignment: CDR1 SGDLS and CDR2 YYNGEE. The V end lost 0 bases, the J end lost 4 bases, and 17 bases lay between the germline ends. This CDR3 has 16 residues. This chain's CDR3 is CASSVAPMGSRYEQYF. Here the CDR3 DNA reads TGTGCCAGCAGCGTAGCTCCGATGGGGAGTAGGTACGAGCAGTACTTC.

The chain uses TRBV12-5 and TRBJ1-2; the match to TRBD1 covers 11 bases. The CDR3 sequence is 13 residues long. Germline values: CDR1 LGHNT, CDR2 FRNRAP. Trimming removed 6 bases from V and 5 bases from J; junction bases left unmatched: 2. Here the CDR3 DNA reads TGTGCTAGTGGCGGACAGGGGGCGTATGGCTACACCTTC. It encodes CASGGQGAYGYTF. The whole variable domain, filled in from reference TRBV12-5 and TRBJ1-2, reads DARVTQTPRHKVTEMGQEVTMRCQPILGHNTVFWYRQTMMQGLELLAYFRNRAPLDDSGMPKDRFSAEMPDATLATLKIQPSEPRDSAVYFCASGGQGAYGYTFGSGTRLTVV.

The chain couples TRBV3-1 (or the pseudogene TRBV3-2) to TRBJ2-1; 15 nucleotides align to TRBD2. Trimming took 7 bases from V and 9 from J; bases not matched to a gene: 10. CDR3 length equals 16 residues. CDR1 and CDR2 from the germline V gene are LGHDT and YNNKEL (reference sequence). In DNA, the CDR3 is TGTGCCAGCACCGTAAGAGGACTAGCGGGGGGGAGTGAGCAGTTCTTC. Translated: CASTVRGLAGGSEQFF.

This sequence joins TRBV10-3 and TRBJ1-1; 7 positions agree with TRBD1. The germline CDR1 and CDR2 sequences are ENHRY and SYGVKD. The CDR3 is made up of 14 amino acids. V lost 4 bases and J lost 6; bases outside the gene matches: 8. CDR3 nucleotide sequence: TGTGCCATCAGTGGGCGACAGGGTCGGCCTGAAGCTTTCTTT. Protein product: CAISGRQGRPEAFF.

The chain couples TRBV6-6 to TRBJ2-2; 7 bases map to TRBD1. The J segment lost 4 bases and the V segment lost 7 bases, leaving 6 bases of the junction unmatched. The CDR3 runs 14 residues. CDR1 is MNHNY, CDR2 SVGAGI, per germline (reference sequence). This chain's CDR3 is CASTLNRGTGELFF. The CDR3 nucleotides read TGTGCCAGCACCCTGAACAGGGGCACCGGGGAGCTGTTTTTT.

This clone was recorded once. The J gene is TRBJ2-2, the V gene TRBV20-1; possibly TRBD2 for D (6 bases). Trimming left V 3 bases short and J 3 bases short, with 17 bases between. The CDR3 extends over 16 amino acids. Looked up from germline, CDR1 is DFQATT and CDR2 is SNEGSKA (reference sequence). CDR3 nucleotide sequence: TGCAGTGCTAGTCAAGGTAGAGGACTATACACCGGGGAGCTGTTTTTT. This gives the protein CSASQGRGLYTGELFF.

The J gene is TRBJ1-5, the V gene TRBV19; 7 nucleotides line up with TRBD1. CDR1 and CDR2 from the germline V gene are LNHDA and SQIVND (reference sequence). The CDR3 has 15 amino acids. Trimming at V came to 5 bases and at J to 4 bases, leaving 8 bases not matched to a gene. The CDR3 reads CASSAAGQPNQPQHF. The CDR3 region has the DNA TGTGCCAGTAGTGCCGCGGGACAGCCTAATCAGCCCCAGCATTTT.